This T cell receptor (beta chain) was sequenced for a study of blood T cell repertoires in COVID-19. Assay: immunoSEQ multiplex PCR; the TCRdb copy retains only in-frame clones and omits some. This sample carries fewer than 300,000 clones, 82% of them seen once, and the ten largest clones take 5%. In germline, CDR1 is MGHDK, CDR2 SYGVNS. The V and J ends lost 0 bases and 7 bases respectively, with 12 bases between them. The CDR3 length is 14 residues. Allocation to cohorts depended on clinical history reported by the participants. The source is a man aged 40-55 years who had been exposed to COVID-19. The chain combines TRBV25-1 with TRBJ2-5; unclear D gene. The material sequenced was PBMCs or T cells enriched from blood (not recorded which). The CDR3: CASSEYVDEATQYF. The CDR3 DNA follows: TGTGCCAGCAGTGAATACGTAGACGAGGCGACCCAGTACTTC.